Following are 9 T cell receptor beta chains from one sample sequenced in a study of shared clonotypes between healthy human individuals. The table came from immunoSEQ multiplex PCR; TCRdb's copy has only in-frame clones and leaves some out. The table records about 600,000 clones, approximately 97% of them present only once. The sequencing sample was made of naive CD4+ T cells sorted from blood. Regarding subset: CD45RA+ positively selected. These receptors were obtained from a woman aged 25 to 39 in good health.

The V and J genes are TRBV10-3 and TRBJ1-5; TRBD1 aligns across 9 bases. The CDR3 has 15 amino acids. V gave up 3 bases and J gave up 0 bases; unmatched junction bases: 0. The germline CDR1 and CDR2 sequences are ENHRY and SYGVKD. CDR3 in DNA: TGTGCCATCAGTGAACAGGGGGCTAGCAATCAGCCCCAGCATTTT. It encodes CAISEQGASNQPQHF.

CDR3 in DNA: TGTGCCAGCAGCTTGCGGACAGGAGTAGACGAGCAGTACTTC. Translating it yields CASSLRTGVDEQYF. This chain connects TRBV5-4 to TRBJ2-7; TRBD1 matches at 7 bases. Germline CDR1 is SGHNT and CDR2 is YYREEE (reference sequence). There are 14 residues in the CDR3. V shed 1 base and J 5 bases; nucleotides not matched to a gene: 6.

The chain recombines TRBV14 with TRBJ2-1; 8 positions match TRBD1. This CDR3 has 13 residues. Germline CDR1 is SGHDN and CDR2 is FVKESK. Trimming took 2 bases from V and 13 from J; bases not matched to a gene: 7. The CDR3 bases are TGTGCCAGCAGCCAATCCCGGACAGGGAATCAGTTCTTC. Encoded protein: CASSQSRTGNQFF.

The chain carries TRBV6-1 and TRBJ1-5; 7 positions match TRBD1. Trimming removed 1 base from V and 7 bases from J; junction bases left unmatched: 1. The CDR3 is made up of 13 amino acids. In germline, CDR1 is MNHNS, CDR2 SASEGT. The CDR3 reads CASSEDRGQPQHF. The CDR3 DNA follows: TGTGCCAGCAGTGAAGACAGGGGCCAGCCCCAGCATTTT.

V usage is TRBV5-1 and J usage is TRBJ1-1; D gene unclear. Trimming shortened V by 4 bases and J by 1 base, and 8 bases separated the two germline ends. The CDR3 runs 13 residues. Germline CDR1 SGHRS, CDR2 YFSETQ. The CDR3 region is CASSGQANTEAFF. DNA of the CDR3: TGCGCCAGCAGCGGCCAGGCGAACACTGAAGCTTTCTTT. The full variable domain, its missing parts supplied by reference TRBV5-1 and TRBJ1-1, is KAGVTQTPRYLIKTRGQQVTLSCSPISGHRSVSWYQQTPGQGLQFLFEYFSETQRNKGNFPGRFSGRQFSNSRSEMNVSTLELGDSALYLCASSGQANTEAFFGQGTRLTVV.

This chain joins TRBV28 and TRBJ2-5; weak D call: TRBD2 (5 bases). The CDR3 is made up of 14 amino acids. Germline values: CDR1 MDHEN, CDR2 SYDVKM. Trimming took off 5 bases at V and 5 bases at J, with 15 bases between the two ends. For the CDR3, the DNA is TGTGCCAGCAGTCCGGGGTCCCCGAGGGAGACCCAGTACTTC. Its protein is CASSPGSPRETQYF.

The chain employs TRBV23-1 and TRBJ1-5; D is perhaps TRBD1 (6 bases). TRBV23-1 is classed as an ORF, of uncertain function. V was shortened by 7 bases and J by 3 bases, with 13 bases between the two germline ends. This CDR3 has 14 amino acids. CDR3 amino acids: CASNGTPPNQPQHF. The CDR3 DNA follows: TGCGCCAGCAATGGGACACCTCCCAATCAGCCCCAGCATTTT.

J is TRBJ1-5 and V is TRBV7-9; D unclear. Germline V lookup: CDR1 SEHNR, CDR2 FQNEAQ (reference sequence). Trimming took 1 base from V and 4 from J, leaving 20 bases between them. The CDR3 totals 18 residues. In nucleotides, the CDR3 is TGTGCCAGCAGCTTAGAAGGCGCCTGGGGATCGGAAAATCAGCCCCAGCATTTT. Protein product: CASSLEGAWGSENQPQHF.

The gene calls are TRBV28 and TRBJ2-7; TRBD1 agrees at 7 bases. This CDR3 contains 13 residues. The V gene's germline CDR1 is MDHEN and CDR2 SYDVKM. V trimming: 4 bases; J trimming: 3 bases; junction bases outside the gene matches: 3. The CDR3 spells CASSSGTDYEQYF. CDR3 bases: TGTGCCAGCAGTTCCGGGACAGACTACGAGCAGTACTTC.